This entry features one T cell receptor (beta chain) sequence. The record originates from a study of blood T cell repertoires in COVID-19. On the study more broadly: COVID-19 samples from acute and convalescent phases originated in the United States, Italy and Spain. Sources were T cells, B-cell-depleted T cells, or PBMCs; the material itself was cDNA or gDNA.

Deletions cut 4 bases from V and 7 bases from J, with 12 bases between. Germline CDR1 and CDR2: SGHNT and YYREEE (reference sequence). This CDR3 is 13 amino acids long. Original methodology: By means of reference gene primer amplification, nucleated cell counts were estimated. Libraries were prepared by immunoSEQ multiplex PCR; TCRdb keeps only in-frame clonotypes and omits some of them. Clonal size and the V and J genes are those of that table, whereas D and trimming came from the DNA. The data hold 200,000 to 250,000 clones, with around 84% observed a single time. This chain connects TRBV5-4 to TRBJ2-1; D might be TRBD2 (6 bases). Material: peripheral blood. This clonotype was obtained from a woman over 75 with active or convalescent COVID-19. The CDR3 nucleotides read TGTGCCAGCAGCGGGCTAGCGCGAAATGAGCAGTTCTTC. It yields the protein CASSGLARNEQFF.